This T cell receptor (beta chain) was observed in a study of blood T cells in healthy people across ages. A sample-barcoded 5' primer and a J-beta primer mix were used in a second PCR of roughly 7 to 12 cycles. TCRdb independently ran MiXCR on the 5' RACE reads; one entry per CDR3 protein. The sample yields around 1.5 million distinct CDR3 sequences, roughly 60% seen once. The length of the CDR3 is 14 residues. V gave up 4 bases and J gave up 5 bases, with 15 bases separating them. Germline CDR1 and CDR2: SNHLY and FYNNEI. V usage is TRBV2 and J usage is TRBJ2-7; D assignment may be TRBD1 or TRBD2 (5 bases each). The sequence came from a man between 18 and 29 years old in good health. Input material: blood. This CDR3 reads CASSVGDGIHEQYF. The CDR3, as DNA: TGTGCCAGCAGTGTCGGGGACGGCATTCACGAGCAGTACTTC.